This T cell receptor (beta chain) originates from a study of immune evolution from preneoplasia to lung adenocarcinoma. H&E slides confirmed each diagnosis, reviewed by two pathologists independently. After removal of 10 bases from V and 2 bases from J, the junction contained 2 bases not matched to a gene. The length of the CDR3 is 13 residues. Germline CDR1 MDHEN, CDR2 SYDVKM. Measured with immunoSEQ multiplex PCR; TCRdb has only the in-frame clones, and not every one. This sample yields some 8,200 clones, of which just under 85% are seen a single time; 2.3% belongs to the top ten. What was sequenced was FFPE invasive lung adenocarcinoma tissue. V gene TRBV28 combines with J gene TRBJ2-7; 13 bases map to TRBD2. The sequence was obtained from a person aged 45-69 years with lung adenocarcinoma. The CDR3 region has the DNA TGTGCCACCGGGACTAGCGGGACCTACGAGCAGTACTTC. Its translation: CATGTSGTYEQYF.